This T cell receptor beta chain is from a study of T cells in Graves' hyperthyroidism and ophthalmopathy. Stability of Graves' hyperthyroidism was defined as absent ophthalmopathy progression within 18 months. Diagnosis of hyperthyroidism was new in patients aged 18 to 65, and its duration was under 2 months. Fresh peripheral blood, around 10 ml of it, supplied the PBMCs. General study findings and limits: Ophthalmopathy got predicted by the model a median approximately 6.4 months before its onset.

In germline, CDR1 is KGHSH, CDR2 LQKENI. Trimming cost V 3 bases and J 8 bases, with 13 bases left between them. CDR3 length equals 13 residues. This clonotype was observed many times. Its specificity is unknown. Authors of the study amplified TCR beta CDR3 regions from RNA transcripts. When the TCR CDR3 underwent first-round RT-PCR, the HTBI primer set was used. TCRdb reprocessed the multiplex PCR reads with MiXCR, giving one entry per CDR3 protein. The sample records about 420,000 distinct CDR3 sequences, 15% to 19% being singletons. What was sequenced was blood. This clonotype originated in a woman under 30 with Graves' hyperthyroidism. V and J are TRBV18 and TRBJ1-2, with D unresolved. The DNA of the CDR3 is TGTGCCAGCTCACCCGACCAGAGGATAGGCTACACCTTC. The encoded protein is CASSPDQRIGYTF.